These 21 T cell receptor beta chains were all obtained from the same sample, sequenced in a study of OX40 agonist ivuxolimab in advanced cancers. Library method: the immunoSEQ multiplex PCR assay. Sourced from immuneACCESS, this table was stored by TCRdb with only in-frame sequences that have V and J called. A share of the clones is absent; for the studies checked, an unresolved V gene accounts for under half, and the remainder has no known explanation. Here the sample has about 77,000 clones; about 86% occur a single time. The ten largest account for more than 0.65% of the sample. The material was CD4+ or CD8+ T cells sorted from blood, obtained in a trial of the OX40 agonist ivuxolimab. The receptors come from an adult with an advanced solid tumor such as melanoma, head and neck, liver or kidney cancer.

The chain has TRBV2 and TRBJ2-2; D gene uncertain. V lost 5 bases to trimming and J lost 0 bases, with 13 bases between them. The length of the CDR3 is 16 residues. The germline gives CDR1 SNHLY, CDR2 FYNNEI. CDR3 DNA sequence: TGTGCCAGCAGTAACCTCGGATATGCGAACACCGGGGAGCTGTTTTTT. This sequence encodes CASSNLGYANTGELFF.

As for this clone: The germline gene is not matched at one end of the junction; a read error may be the cause. The chain has TRBV19 and TRBJ1-2; perhaps TRBD1 as D (5 bases). CDR1 is LNHDA and CDR2 is SQIVND in the germline V gene (reference sequence). This CDR3 comprises 14 residues. CDR3 amino acids: CASSLATALYVYTF. CDR3 in DNA: TGTGCCAGTAGTTTAGCGACAGCGCTTTATGTCTACACCTTC.

The chain is built from TRBV28 and TRBJ2-1; TRBD1 matches 7 bases. J gave up 1 base and V 7 bases, and 4 bases lay outside the gene matches. The CDR3 has 14 residues. Germline CDR1 is MDHEN and CDR2 is SYDVKM. CDR3 sequence (DNA): TGTGCCAGCAATTCACAGGGGTCCTACAATGAGCAGTTCTTC. Its protein product is CASNSQGSYNEQFF. Based on the CDR3 plus reference TRBV28 and TRBJ2-1, the full variable domain is DVKVTQSSRYLVKRTGEKVFLECVQDMDHENMFWYRQDPGLGLRLIYFSYDVKMKEKGDIPEGYSVSREKKERFSLILESASTNQTSMYLCASNSQGSYNEQFFGPGTRLTVL.

The chain recombines TRBV7-9 with TRBJ1-2, with no clear D. This CDR3 comprises 15 residues. The germline V and J ends were trimmed by 1 base and 1 base, with 10 bases remaining between them. The germline gives CDR1 SEHNR, CDR2 FQNEAQ (reference sequence). The CDR3 bases are TGTGCCAGCAGCTTAGGCAAGGCGGTTAACTATGGCTACACCTTC. Protein: CASSLGKAVNYGYTF.

The chain links TRBV28 to TRBJ2-3, with D perhaps given as TRBD1 or TRBD2 (5 bases each). CDR1 and CDR2 from the germline V gene are MDHEN and SYDVKM. The CDR3 consists of 14 residues. Trimming removed 2 bases at V and 9 bases at J, with 15 bases between. The CDR3 DNA follows: TGTGCCAGCAGTTTAGTCAGGCCGGGGACGACGCAGTATTTT. It yields the protein CASSLVRPGTTQYF.

The chain has TRBV7-2 and TRBJ2-2, with 9 bases matching TRBD2. In germline, CDR1 is SGHTA, CDR2 FQGNSA. Trimming took 1 base from V and 7 from J; bases not matched to a gene: 1. The length of the CDR3 is 14 residues. The CDR3 sequence is CASSLVAGVGELFF. The CDR3 DNA sequence: TGTGCCAGCAGCTTAGTAGCGGGAGTCGGGGAGCTGTTTTTT.

This sequence joins TRBV9 and TRBJ2-2; D is unclear. This CDR3 has 14 amino acids. Germline V gene data show CDR1 as SGDLS and CDR2 as YYNGEE. The V and J ends lost 8 bases and 1 base respectively, with 12 bases between them. In DNA, the CDR3 is TGTGCCAGTCAAAAGGACGGGAACACCGGGGAGCTGTTTTTT. Translating gives CASQKDGNTGELFF.

The gene calls are TRBV9 and TRBJ2-1; no firm D call. This CDR3 spans 14 amino acids. Trimming removed 0 bases at V and 0 bases at J, with 4 bases between. Germline assignment: CDR1 SGDLS and CDR2 YYNGEE. Here the CDR3 reads CASSVGGSYNEQFF. The CDR3 DNA reads TGTGCCAGCAGCGTAGGAGGCTCCTACAATGAGCAGTTCTTC.

This clone was counted once. This chain links TRBV5-4 with TRBJ2-5, with 11 bases lining up with TRBD2. CDR1 and CDR2 (germline): SGHNT, YYREEE (reference sequence). Losses at the gene ends were 4 bases for V and 7 bases for J; bases not matched to a gene: 6. This CDR3 contains 14 residues. The CDR3 sequence: CASSPETSGATQYF. DNA for the CDR3: TGTGCCAGCAGCCCCGAGACTAGCGGGGCGACCCAGTACTTC.

The genes are TRBV29-1 and TRBJ2-7, with TRBD1 matching over 9 bases. Germline-derived CDR1 and CDR2 are SQVTM and ANQGSEA. Trimming cost V 6 bases and J 4 bases; bases outside gene matches: 4. The CDR3 contains 12 residues. The CDR3 DNA is TGCAGCGTGGGACAGGGAAGGTACGAGCAGTACTTC. Its translation: CSVGQGRYEQYF.

The chain is built from TRBV7-2 and TRBJ2-7, with TRBD2 identical over 13 bases. The junction had 3 bases not matched to a gene; V was cut back by 2 bases and J by 5 bases. The CDR3 covers 15 residues. Germline loops: CDR1 SGHTA, CDR2 FQGNSA. CDR3 bases: TGTGCCAGCAGCTTAAAACTAGCGGGAGGGCACGAGCAGTACTTC. Its translation is CASSLKLAGGHEQYF. Drawing the rest from reference TRBV7-2 and TRBJ2-7, the complete variable domain is GAGVSQSPSNKVTEKGKDVELRCDPISGHTALYWYRQSLGQGLEFLIYFQGNSAPDKSGLPSDRFSAERTGGSVSTLTIQRTQQEDSAVYLCASSLKLAGGHEQYFGPGTRLTVT.

The chain links TRBV25-1 to TRBJ2-1; 7 bases align to TRBD2. Looked up from germline, CDR1 is MGHDK and CDR2 is SYGVNS. Trimming took 3 bases from V and 6 from J; bases not matched to a gene: 11. The CDR3 covers 16 residues. In DNA, the CDR3 is TGTGCCAGCAGTGAGTCCTGGGCTAGCGGAGGCAATGAGCAGTTCTTC. It is translated as CASSESWASGGNEQFF.

This clone appeared a few times. This chain connects TRBV7-2 to TRBJ2-7; D may be TRBD2 (5 bases). Trimming removed 5 bases at V and 3 bases at J, with 17 bases between. In germline, CDR1 is SGHTA, CDR2 FQGNSA. This CDR3 is 15 amino acids long. The CDR3 DNA follows: TGTGCCAGCAGCCCCCACCCTAGCACCGGCTACGAGCAGTACTTC. Translating gives CASSPHPSTGYEQYF.

V gene TRBV28 combines with J gene TRBJ1-2; D is ambiguous. Trimming removed 3 bases at V and 4 bases at J, with 6 bases between. Germline-derived CDR1 and CDR2 are MDHEN and SYDVKM. The CDR3 spans 12 residues. CDR3 DNA: TGTGCCAGCAGTTTGGCAGGCTATGGCTACACCTTC. Protein: CASSLAGYGYTF.

The chain has TRBV30 and TRBJ1-1, with 8 nucleotides matching TRBD1. The V segment lost 3 bases and the J segment 1 base; nucleotides outside the gene matches: 13. This CDR3 spans 17 amino acids. CDR1 and CDR2 from the germline V gene are GTSNPN and SVGIG (reference sequence). CDR3 nucleotide sequence: TGTGCCTGGAGACGAATTTTAAGACAGGGGACGAACACTGAAGCTTTCTTT. Protein product: CAWRRILRQGTNTEAFF. The full variable domain, its missing parts supplied by reference TRBV30 and TRBJ1-1, is SQTIHQWPATLVQPVGSPLSLECTVEGTSNPNLYWYRQAAGRGLQLLFYSVGIGQISSEVPQNLSASRPQDRQFILSSKKLLLSDSGFYLCAWRRILRQGTNTEAFFGQGTRLTVV.

This clone occurred once. J is TRBJ1-4 and V is TRBV19; 9 nucleotides line up with TRBD1. J gave up 0 bases and V 6 bases, and 5 bases lay outside the gene matches. This CDR3 has 16 amino acids. CDR1 and CDR2 (germline): LNHDA, SQIVND (reference sequence). The CDR3 nucleotides are TGTGCCAGTAGGGACAGGGGACCCGCAACTAATGAAAAACTGTTTTTT. Amino acid sequence: CASRDRGPATNEKLFF.

This chain uses TRBV28 with TRBJ2-7; 7 bases are a match to TRBD2. Trimming took 5 bases from V and 12 from J; bases not matched to a gene: 13. CDR3 length: 13 amino acids. Germline V CDR1 and CDR2: MDHEN, SYDVKM. The CDR3 reads CASSPWEGTGWYF. The DNA for the CDR3 is TGTGCCAGCAGTCCCTGGGAGGGGACGGGTTGGTACTTC. Full variable domain (rest looked up from reference TRBV28 and TRBJ2-7): DVKVTQSSRYLVKRTGEKVFLECVQDMDHENMFWYRQDPGLGLRLIYFSYDVKMKEKGDIPEGYSVSREKKERFSLILESASTNQTSMYLCASSPWEGTGWYFGPGTRLTVT.

The rearrangement uses TRBV28 and TRBJ1-2; D is unresolved. This CDR3 spans 18 amino acids. Germline V gives CDR1 MDHEN, CDR2 SYDVKM. V was pared by 2 bases and J by 2 bases, with 21 bases between. The CDR3 DNA reads TGTGCCAGCAGTTTAGCCCGGCGGAGGGAGATCCTAAACTATGGCTACACCTTC. Amino acids: CASSLARRREILNYGYTF.

The V and J genes are TRBV4-3 and TRBJ1-2, with D unclear. The CDR3 loop spans 15 amino acids. Trimming took 4 bases from V and 3 from J, leaving 15 bases between them. Germline assignment: CDR1 LGHNA and CDR2 YSLEER. The CDR3 protein is CASSPDPNEDYGYTF. The CDR3 DNA is TGCGCCAGCAGCCCGGACCCTAACGAGGACTATGGCTACACCTTC.

This chain connects TRBV5-4 to TRBJ2-7; 10 bases align to TRBD2. This CDR3 is built from 15 residues. Unmatched junction bases numbered 12, after V lost 6 bases and J lost 6 bases. The germline V gene has CDR1 SGHNT and CDR2 YYREEE (reference sequence). CDR3: CASTQPGLARIEQYF. The CDR3 nucleotides read TGTGCCAGCACCCAACCGGGACTAGCGCGGATCGAGCAGTACTTC.

This clone is a singleton in its sample. The V and J genes are TRBV2 and TRBJ2-1; 7 positions agree with TRBD1. Germline V gene lookup returns CDR1 SNHLY and CDR2 FYNNEI. The ends lost 4 bases at V and 2 bases at J; junction bases unmatched: 5. There are 15 residues in the CDR3. The CDR3 DNA sequence: TGTGCCAGCAGTGCCAGACAGGGACCCTACAATGAGCAGTTCTTC. Translation: CASSARQGPYNEQFF.